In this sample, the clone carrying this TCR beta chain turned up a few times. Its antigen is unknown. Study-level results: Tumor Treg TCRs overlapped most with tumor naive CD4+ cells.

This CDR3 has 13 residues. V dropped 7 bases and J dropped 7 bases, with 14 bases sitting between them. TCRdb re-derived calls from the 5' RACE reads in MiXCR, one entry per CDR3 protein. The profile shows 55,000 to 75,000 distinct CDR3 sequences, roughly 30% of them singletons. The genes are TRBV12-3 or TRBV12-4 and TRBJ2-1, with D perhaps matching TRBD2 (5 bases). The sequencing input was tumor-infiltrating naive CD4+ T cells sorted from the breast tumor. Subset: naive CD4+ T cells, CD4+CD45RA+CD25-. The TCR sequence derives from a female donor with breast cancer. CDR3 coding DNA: TGTGCCAGCACCCAGTTGGGAGAGAATGAGCAGTTCTTC. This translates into CASTQLGENEQFF.